This T cell receptor (beta chain) was sequenced in a study of T cell responses to AZD1222 COVID-19 vaccine. Whole-study results and caveats: Most donors were white British and more were female, and clonal diversity was possibly underestimated. At 160-218 and 743-854, vaccine-associated CD4 TCRs were dominant, and they spanned spike. Nearly half of spike-specific TCRs reportedly target unmutated variant regions.

Trimming left V 7 bases short and J 2 bases short, with 18 bases between. The CDR3 is 15 amino acids. CDR1 is SGHRS and CDR2 is YFSETQ in the germline V gene. The table lists this clone with a few counts. Its antigen is as yet unknown. Clones were sequenced by immunoSEQ multiplex PCR, and TCRdb holds only the in-frame ones, with some missing. This sample has 130,000 or so clones, with roughly 94% found just once. This sequence was found in an adult in good health. Sequences were derived from peripheral blood, sampled on day 0 of AZD1222 vaccination. V gene TRBV5-1 combines with J gene TRBJ1-1, with D perhaps TRBD1 (5 bases). In nucleotides, the CDR3 is TGCGCCAGCGCAGCCCCGGGGGGGGGTAACACTGAAGCTTTCTTT. Its translation is CASAAPGGGNTEAFF.